What follows is one TCR beta chain and its context. J lost 5 bases, V lost 5 bases, and 7 bases had no gene match. There are 14 residues in the CDR3. Germline CDR1 SGHTA, CDR2 FQGNSA. Profiling relied on immunoSEQ multiplex PCR, and the TCRdb table lists in-frame clones only, not all of them. Seen here are around 200,000 clones, 75% to 90% observed once, and the top ten hold approximately 6.2%. This sample is drawn from a study of blood T cell repertoires in COVID-19. Study in general: Samples of COVID-19 (acute and convalescent) were obtained from the United States, Italy and Spain. PBMCs, B-cell-depleted T cells, or T cells provided the cDNA or gDNA that made up the material.

The chain is built from TRBV7-2 and TRBJ1-1, with 8 bases that match TRBD1. This receptor was taken from a middle-aged man who had recovered from COVID-19. Source material: PBMCs or T cells enriched from blood (not recorded which). Written as DNA, the CDR3 is TGTGCCAGCAGCAAACGACAGGGGACGACTGAAGCTTTCTTT. Translating it yields CASSKRQGTTEAFF. Variable domain in full (rest from reference TRBV7-2 and TRBJ1-1): GAGVSQSPSNKVTEKGKDVELRCDPISGHTALYWYRQSLGQGLEFLIYFQGNSAPDKSGLPSDRFSAERTGGSVSTLTIQRTQQEDSAVYLCASSKRQGTTEAFFGQGTRLTVV.